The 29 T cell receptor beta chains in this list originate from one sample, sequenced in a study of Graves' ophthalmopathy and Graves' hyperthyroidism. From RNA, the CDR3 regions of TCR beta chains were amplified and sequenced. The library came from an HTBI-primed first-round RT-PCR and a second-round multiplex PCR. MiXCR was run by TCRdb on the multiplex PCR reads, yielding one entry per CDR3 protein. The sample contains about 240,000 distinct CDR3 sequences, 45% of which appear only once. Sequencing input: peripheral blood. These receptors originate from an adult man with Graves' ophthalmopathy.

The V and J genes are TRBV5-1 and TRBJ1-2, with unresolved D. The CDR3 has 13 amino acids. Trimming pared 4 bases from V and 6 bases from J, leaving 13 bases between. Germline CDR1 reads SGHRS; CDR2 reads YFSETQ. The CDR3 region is CASSLSPQDGYTF. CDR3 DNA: TGCGCCAGCAGCCTATCTCCCCAAGATGGCTACACCTTC. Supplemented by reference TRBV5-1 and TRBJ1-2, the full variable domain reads KAGVTQTPRYLIKTRGQQVTLSCSPISGHRSVSWYQQTPGQGLQFLFEYFSETQRNKGNFPGRFSGRQFSNSRSEMNVSTLELGDSALYLCASSLSPQDGYTFGSGTRLTVV.

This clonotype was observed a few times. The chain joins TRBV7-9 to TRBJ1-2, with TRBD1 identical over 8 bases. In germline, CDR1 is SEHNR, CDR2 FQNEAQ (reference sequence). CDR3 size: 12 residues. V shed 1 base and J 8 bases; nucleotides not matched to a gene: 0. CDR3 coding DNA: TGTGCCAGCAGCTTAGGACAGGGGGGCTACACCTTC. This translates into CASSLGQGGYTF.

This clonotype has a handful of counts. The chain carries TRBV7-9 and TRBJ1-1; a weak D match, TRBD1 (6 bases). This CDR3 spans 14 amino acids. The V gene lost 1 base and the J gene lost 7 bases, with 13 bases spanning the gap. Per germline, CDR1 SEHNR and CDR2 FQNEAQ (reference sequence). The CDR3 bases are TGTGCCAGCAGCTTAGATCTGGGGGCGGTTGAAGCTTTCTTT. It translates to CASSLDLGAVEAFF.

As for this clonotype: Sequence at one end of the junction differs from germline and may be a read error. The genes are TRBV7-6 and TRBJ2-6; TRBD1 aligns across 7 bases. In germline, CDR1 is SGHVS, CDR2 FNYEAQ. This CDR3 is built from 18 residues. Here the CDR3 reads CACSSSDRVHSGANVLTF. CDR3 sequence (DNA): TGTGCCTGCAGCTCCAGCGACAGGGTCCACTCTGGGGCCAACGTCCTGACTTTC.

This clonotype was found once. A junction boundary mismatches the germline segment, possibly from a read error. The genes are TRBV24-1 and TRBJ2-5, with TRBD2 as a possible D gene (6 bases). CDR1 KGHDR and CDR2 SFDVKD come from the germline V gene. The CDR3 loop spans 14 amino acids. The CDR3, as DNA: TGTGCCAGCAGTGATTGGGGAGGTCAAGAGACCCAGTACTTC. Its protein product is CASSDWGGQETQYF.

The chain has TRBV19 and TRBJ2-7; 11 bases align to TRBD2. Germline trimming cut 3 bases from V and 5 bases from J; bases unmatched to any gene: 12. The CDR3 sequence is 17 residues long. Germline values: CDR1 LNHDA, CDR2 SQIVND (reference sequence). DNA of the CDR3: TGTGCCAGTAGTATCCCCCTAGCGGGAGGCCAAGTGAACGAGCAGTACTTC. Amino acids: CASSIPLAGGQVNEQYF.

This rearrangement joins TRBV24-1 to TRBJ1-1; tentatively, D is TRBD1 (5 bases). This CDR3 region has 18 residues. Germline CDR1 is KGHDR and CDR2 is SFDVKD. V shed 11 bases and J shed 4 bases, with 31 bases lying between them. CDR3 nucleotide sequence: TGTGCCAGCAGCCAAGATGCGGCAGGGTCATACTATGGCACTGAAGCTTTCTTT. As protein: CASSQDAAGSYYGTEAFF.

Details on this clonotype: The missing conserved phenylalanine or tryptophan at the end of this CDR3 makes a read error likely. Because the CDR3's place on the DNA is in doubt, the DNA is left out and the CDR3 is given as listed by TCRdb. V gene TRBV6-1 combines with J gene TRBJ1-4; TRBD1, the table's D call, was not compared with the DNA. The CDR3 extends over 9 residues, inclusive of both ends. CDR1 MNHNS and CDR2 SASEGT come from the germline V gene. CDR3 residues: CASSARGVY.

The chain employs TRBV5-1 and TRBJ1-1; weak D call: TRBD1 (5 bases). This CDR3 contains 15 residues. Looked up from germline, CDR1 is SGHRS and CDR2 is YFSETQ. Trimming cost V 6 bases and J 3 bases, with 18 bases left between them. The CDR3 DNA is TGCGCCAGCACCGCGGACATGCGGTCAGACACTGAAGCTTTCTTT. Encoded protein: CASTADMRSDTEAFF.

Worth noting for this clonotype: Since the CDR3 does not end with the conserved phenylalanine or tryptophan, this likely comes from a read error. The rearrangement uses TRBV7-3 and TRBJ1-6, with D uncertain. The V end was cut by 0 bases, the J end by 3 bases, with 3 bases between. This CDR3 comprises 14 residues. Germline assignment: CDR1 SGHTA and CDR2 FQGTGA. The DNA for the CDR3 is TGTGCCAGCAGCTTAACGGGCTATAATTCACCCCTCCACCTT. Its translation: CASSLTGYNSPLHL.

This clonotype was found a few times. CDR3 DNA: TGTGCCAGTAGACTTACTGGGGCCAACGTCCTGACTTTC. It translates to CASRLTGANVLTF. The rearrangement uses TRBV19 and TRBJ2-6; D gene unclear. CDR1 is LNHDA and CDR2 is SQIVND in the germline V gene (reference sequence). This CDR3 has 13 amino acids. Between the trimmed V and J ends, which lost 6 bases and 2 bases, there was a span of 5 bases.

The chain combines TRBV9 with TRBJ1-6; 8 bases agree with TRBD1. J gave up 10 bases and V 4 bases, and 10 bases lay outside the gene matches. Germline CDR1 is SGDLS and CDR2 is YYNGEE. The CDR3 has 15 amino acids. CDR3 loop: CASSQGQGGWSPLHF. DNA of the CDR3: TGTGCCAGCAGCCAAGGACAGGGAGGTTGGTCACCCCTCCACTTT.

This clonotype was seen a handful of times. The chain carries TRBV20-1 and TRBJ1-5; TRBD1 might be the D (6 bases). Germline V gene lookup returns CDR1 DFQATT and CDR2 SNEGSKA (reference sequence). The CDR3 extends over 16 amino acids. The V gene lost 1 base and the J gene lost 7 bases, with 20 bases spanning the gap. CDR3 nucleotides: TGCAGTGCTAGAGTGCTCGGGGGCGGGTCGGGACAGCCCCAGCATTTT. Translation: CSARVLGGGSGQPQHF.

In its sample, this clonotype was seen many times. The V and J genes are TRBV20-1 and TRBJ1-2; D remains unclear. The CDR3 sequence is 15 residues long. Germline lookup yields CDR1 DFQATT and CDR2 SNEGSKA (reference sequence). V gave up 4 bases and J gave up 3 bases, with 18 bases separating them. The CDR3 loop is CSATEFGSPYYGYTF. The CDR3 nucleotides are TGCAGTGCTACTGAATTCGGCAGCCCATACTATGGCTACACCTTC.

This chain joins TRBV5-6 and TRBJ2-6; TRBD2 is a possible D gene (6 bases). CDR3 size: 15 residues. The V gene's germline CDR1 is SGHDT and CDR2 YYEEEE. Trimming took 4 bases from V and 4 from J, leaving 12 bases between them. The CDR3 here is CASSRGLTGANVLTF. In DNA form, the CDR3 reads TGTGCCAGCAGCCGGGGACTGACGGGGGCCAACGTCCTGACTTTC.

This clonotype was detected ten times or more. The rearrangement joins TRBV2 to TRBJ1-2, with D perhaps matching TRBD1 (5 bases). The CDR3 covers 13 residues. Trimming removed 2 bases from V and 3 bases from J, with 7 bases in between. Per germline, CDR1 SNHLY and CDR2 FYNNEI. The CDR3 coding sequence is TGTGCCAGCAGTGAATTCAGGGACTATGGCTACACCTTC. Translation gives CASSEFRDYGYTF.

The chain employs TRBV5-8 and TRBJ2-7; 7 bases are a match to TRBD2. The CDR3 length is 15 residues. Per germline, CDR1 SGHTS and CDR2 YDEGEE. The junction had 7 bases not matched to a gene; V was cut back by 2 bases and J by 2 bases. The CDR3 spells CASSFRGGQTYEQYF. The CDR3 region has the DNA TGTGCCAGCAGCTTTAGGGGAGGGCAAACCTACGAGCAGTACTTC. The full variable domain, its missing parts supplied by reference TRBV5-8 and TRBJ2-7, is EAGVTQSPTHLIKTRGQQATLRCSPISGHTSVYWYQQALGLGLQFLLWYDEGEERNRGNFPPRFSGRQFPNYSSELNVNALELEDSALYLCASSFRGGQTYEQYFGPGTRLTVT.

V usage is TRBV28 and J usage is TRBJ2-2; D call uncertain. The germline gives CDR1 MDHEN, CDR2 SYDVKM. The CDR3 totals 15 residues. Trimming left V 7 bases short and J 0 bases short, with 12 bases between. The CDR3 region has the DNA TGTGCCAGCATCTCAGGTGGATCGAACACCGGGGAGCTGTTTTTT. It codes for CASISGGSNTGELFF.

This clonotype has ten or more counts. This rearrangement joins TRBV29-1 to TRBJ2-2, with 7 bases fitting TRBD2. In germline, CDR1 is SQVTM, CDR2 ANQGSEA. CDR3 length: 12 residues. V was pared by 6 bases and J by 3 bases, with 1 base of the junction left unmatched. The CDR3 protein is CSVREDTGELFF. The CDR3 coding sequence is TGCAGCGTCCGGGAGGACACCGGGGAGCTGTTTTTT.

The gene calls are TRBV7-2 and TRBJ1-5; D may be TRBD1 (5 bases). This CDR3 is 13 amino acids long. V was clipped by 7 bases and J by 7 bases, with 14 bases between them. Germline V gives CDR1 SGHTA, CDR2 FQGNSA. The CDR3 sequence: CASTQGFGQPQHF. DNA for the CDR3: TGTGCCAGCACCCAGGGTTTCGGGCAGCCCCAGCATTTT. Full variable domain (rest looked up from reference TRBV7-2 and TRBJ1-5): GAGVSQSPSNKVTEKGKDVELRCDPISGHTALYWYRQSLGQGLEFLIYFQGNSAPDKSGLPSDRFSAERTGGSVSTLTIQRTQQEDSAVYLCASTQGFGQPQHFGDGTRLSIL.

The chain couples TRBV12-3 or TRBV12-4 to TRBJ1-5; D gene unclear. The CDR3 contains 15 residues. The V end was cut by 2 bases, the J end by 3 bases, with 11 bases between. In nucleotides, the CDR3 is TGTGCCAGCAGTTTACGAGCAGGCTTCAATCAGCCCCAGCATTTT. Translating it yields CASSLRAGFNQPQHF.

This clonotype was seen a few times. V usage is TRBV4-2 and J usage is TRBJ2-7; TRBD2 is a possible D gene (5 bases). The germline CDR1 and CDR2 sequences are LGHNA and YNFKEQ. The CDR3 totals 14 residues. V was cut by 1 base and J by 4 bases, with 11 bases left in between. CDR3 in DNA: TGTGCCAGCAGCCAAGTGTCGGGAACTTACGAGCAGTACTTC. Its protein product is CASSQVSGTYEQYF.

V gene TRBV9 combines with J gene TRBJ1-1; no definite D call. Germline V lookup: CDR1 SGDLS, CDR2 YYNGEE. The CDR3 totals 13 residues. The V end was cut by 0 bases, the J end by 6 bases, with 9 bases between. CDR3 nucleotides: TGTGCCAGCAGCGTAGCTCCCGAGGCTGAAGCTTTCTTT. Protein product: CASSVAPEAEAFF. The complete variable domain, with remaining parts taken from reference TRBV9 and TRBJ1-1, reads DSGVTQTPKHLITATGQRVTLRCSPRSGDLSVYWYQQSLDQGLQFLIQYYNGEERAKGNILERFSAQQFPDLHSELNLSSLELGDSALYFCASSVAPEAEAFFGQGTRLTVV.

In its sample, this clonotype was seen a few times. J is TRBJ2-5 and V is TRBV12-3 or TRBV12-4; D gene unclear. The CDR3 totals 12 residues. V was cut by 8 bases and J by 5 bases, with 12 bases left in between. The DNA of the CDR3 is TGTGCCAGCCGGATTGGATGGGAGACCCAGTACTTC. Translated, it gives CASRIGWETQYF.

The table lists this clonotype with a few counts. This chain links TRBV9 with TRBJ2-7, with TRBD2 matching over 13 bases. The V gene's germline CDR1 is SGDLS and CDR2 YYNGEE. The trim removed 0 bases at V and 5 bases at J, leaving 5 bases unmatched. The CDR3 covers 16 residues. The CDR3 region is CASSVAGTSGVHEQYF. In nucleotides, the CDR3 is TGTGCCAGCAGCGTAGCAGGGACTAGCGGGGTCCACGAGCAGTACTTC.

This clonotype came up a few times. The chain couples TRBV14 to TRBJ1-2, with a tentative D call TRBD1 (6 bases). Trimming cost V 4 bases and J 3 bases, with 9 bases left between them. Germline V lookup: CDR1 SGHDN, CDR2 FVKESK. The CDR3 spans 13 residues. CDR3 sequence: CASSPPGDYGYTF. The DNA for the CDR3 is TGTGCCAGCAGCCCGCCAGGGGACTATGGCTACACCTTC.

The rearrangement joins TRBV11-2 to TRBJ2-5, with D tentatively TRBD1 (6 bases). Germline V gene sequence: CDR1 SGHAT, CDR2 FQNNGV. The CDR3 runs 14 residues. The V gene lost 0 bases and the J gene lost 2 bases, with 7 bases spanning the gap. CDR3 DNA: TGTGCCAGCAGCTTAGAAAGGGGGCAAGAGACCCAGTACTTC. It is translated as CASSLERGQETQYF.

The CDR3 protein is CASSPLQIPNTEAFF. The CDR3 DNA reads as TGTGCCAGCAGCCCACTACAGATACCTAACACTGAAGCTTTCTTT. This chain links TRBV7-2 with TRBJ1-1; D unresolved. Per the germline V gene, CDR1 is SGHTA and CDR2 is FQGNSA. Trimming removed 5 bases at V and 2 bases at J, with 15 bases between. The CDR3 consists of 15 residues.

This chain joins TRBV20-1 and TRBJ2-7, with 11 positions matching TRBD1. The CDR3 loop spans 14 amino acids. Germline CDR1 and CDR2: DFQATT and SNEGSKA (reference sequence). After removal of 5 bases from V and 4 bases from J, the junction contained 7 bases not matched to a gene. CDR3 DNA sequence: TGCAGTGCTTACGGACAGGGGGCGCTGTACGAGCAGTACTTC. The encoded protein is CSAYGQGALYEQYF.